The 29 T cell receptor beta chains reported below all come from one sample, sequenced in a study of blood T cell repertoires in COVID-19. TCRdb keeps only in-frame clones here, not all; method: immunoSEQ multiplex PCR. The sample carries some 98,000 clones, about 80% recorded once. Sequencing was carried out using peripheral blood. These receptors were collected from a man aged 65 to 85 with active or convalescent COVID-19.

The chain links TRBV20-1 to TRBJ1-2; D is undetermined. From germline, CDR1 is DFQATT and CDR2 SNEGSKA (reference sequence). This CDR3 region has 11 residues. CDR3 nucleotide sequence: TGCAGCGCGCACGCTAACTATGGCTACACCTTC. This translates into CSAHANYGYTF.

The chain couples TRBV5-8 to TRBJ1-4; D unclear. There are 11 residues in the CDR3. From germline, CDR1 is SGHTS and CDR2 YDEGEE. V shed 0 bases and J shed 16 bases, with 10 bases lying between them. CDR3 nucleotides: TGTGCCAGCAGCTTGGTTGGGTGGGCGTTTTTT. Protein product: CASSLVGWAFF.

This clone was detected only once. The V gene is TRBV7-2, the J gene TRBJ2-3; D unclear. From germline, CDR1 is SGHTA and CDR2 FQGNSA. V lost 1 base, J lost 5 bases, and 7 bases lay in between. The CDR3 extends over 13 amino acids. CDR3 amino acids: CASSLEPGDTQYF. CDR3 bases: TGTGCCAGCAGCTTAGAACCAGGAGATACGCAGTATTTT.

The chain is built from TRBV6-5 and TRBJ1-6, with D perhaps matching TRBD1 (5 bases). V dropped 6 bases and J dropped 14 bases, with 23 bases sitting between them. Germline CDR1 and CDR2: MNHEY and SVGAGI. The CDR3 loop spans 15 amino acids. The CDR3 nucleotides are TGTGCCAGCAGCCCCAACCCAATGGCAGGGCTGGCCCTCCACTTT. Its protein is CASSPNPMAGLALHF.

This sequence joins TRBV10-3 and TRBJ1-1, with TRBD1 as a possible D gene (6 bases). The germline gives CDR1 ENHRY, CDR2 SYGVKD. The V and J ends lost 3 bases and 10 bases respectively, with 15 bases between them. CDR3 length: 13 residues. The CDR3 DNA follows: TGTGCCATCAGTGATGGGACACCGAGGGGAGCTTTCTTT. Translating gives CAISDGTPRGAFF.

The gene calls are TRBV27 and TRBJ1-5, with 7 bases fitting TRBD1. The CDR3 runs to 16 residues. Germline V gene lookup returns CDR1 MNHEY and CDR2 SMNVEV (reference sequence). J gave up 4 bases and V 5 bases, and 11 bases lay outside the gene matches. CDR3 bases: TGTGCCAGCAGTCCTCTCCGGGACAGAAGAAATCAGCCCCAGCATTTT. As protein: CASSPLRDRRNQPQHF.

The V gene is TRBV20-1, the J gene TRBJ1-6, with 8 bases that match TRBD1. Germline V gives CDR1 DFQATT, CDR2 SNEGSKA (reference sequence). The CDR3 has 16 residues. J lost 0 bases, V lost 3 bases, and 4 bases had no gene match. CDR3 sequence reads: CSASSGQGSYNSPLHF. The CDR3 nucleotides read TGCAGTGCTAGTTCAGGACAGGGCTCCTATAATTCACCCCTCCACTTT.

This chain uses TRBV6-5 with TRBJ2-7, with 11 bases matching TRBD1. The V gene end was trimmed by 2 bases and the J gene end by 4 bases; junction bases not matched to a gene: 4. The CDR3 sequence is 15 residues long. Germline CDR1 reads MNHEY; CDR2 reads SVGAGI. As DNA, the CDR3 is TGTGCCAGCAGTTACCTGGGGACAGGGGGGTACGAGCAGTACTTC. Translation: CASSYLGTGGYEQYF.

V gene TRBV23-1 combines with J gene TRBJ1-4; D is ambiguous. TRBV23-1 falls under the ORF class, with uncertain function. Trimming shortened V by 1 base and J by 2 bases, and 8 bases separated the two germline ends. The CDR3 extends over 15 amino acids. The DNA for the CDR3 is TGCGCCAGCAGTCAATGCGGGGTCACTAATGAAAAACTGTTTTTT. This translates into CASSQCGVTNEKLFF.

The rearrangement joins TRBV7-8 to TRBJ1-1; D not certain. Germline CDR1 and CDR2: SGHVS and FQNEAQ. The CDR3 sequence is 15 residues long. V was shortened by 4 bases and J by 1 base, with 13 bases between the two germline ends. For the CDR3, the DNA is TGTGCCAGCAGCTCTAGCGAACATAAGAACACTGAAGCTTTCTTT. Amino acid sequence: CASSSSEHKNTEAFF.

The rearrangement links TRBV30 to TRBJ1-4, with D maybe TRBD1 (5 bases). CDR1 and CDR2 from the germline V gene are GTSNPN and SVGIG (reference sequence). This CDR3 contains 15 residues. V was cut by 4 bases and J by 0 bases, with 12 bases left in between. The CDR3 sequence: CAWTLGVATNEKLFF. The CDR3 coding sequence is TGTGCCTGGACCTTAGGGGTCGCAACTAATGAAAAACTGTTTTTT. The full variable domain, rest sourced from reference TRBV30 and TRBJ1-4, is SQTIHQWPATLVQPVGSPLSLECTVEGTSNPNLYWYRQAAGRGLQLLFYSVGIGQISSEVPQNLSASRPQDRQFILSSKKLLLSDSGFYLCAWTLGVATNEKLFFGSGTQLSVL.

This clone was seen a few times. V is TRBV11-2 and J is TRBJ2-7; 9 nucleotides align to TRBD1. Per germline, CDR1 SGHAT and CDR2 FQNNGV. V lost 4 bases, J lost 3 bases, and 7 bases stayed unmatched. The CDR3 totals 15 residues. In DNA form, the CDR3 reads TGTGCCAGCAGCTCGCCTCTGGGACAGGGCTACGAGCAGTACTTC. Protein product: CASSSPLGQGYEQYF.

At least ten counts were recorded for this clone. The rearrangement uses TRBV7-9 and TRBJ1-1, with 9 nucleotides matching TRBD1. The V gene's germline CDR1 is SEHNR and CDR2 FQNEAQ (reference sequence). This CDR3 spans 15 amino acids. V was clipped by 6 bases and J by 8 bases; unmatched bases: 13. CDR3 in DNA: TGTGCCAGCAGTTCGCCGGGACAGGGAACTCTGGAAGCTTTCTTT. Its translation: CASSSPGQGTLEAFF.

The rearrangement uses TRBV5-1 and TRBJ2-7, with a possible D match to TRBD1 (5 bases). The CDR3 is 13 amino acids. Germline assignment: CDR1 SGHRS and CDR2 YFSETQ. The V and J ends lost 0 bases and 7 bases respectively, with 11 bases between them. Here the CDR3 reads CASSLGRGGEQYF. CDR3 nucleotides: TGCGCCAGCAGCTTGGGTAGGGGTGGTGAGCAGTACTTC.

The chain combines TRBV5-1 with TRBJ2-1; 9 bases fit TRBD1. V was pared by 3 bases and J by 6 bases, with 4 bases of the junction left unmatched. In germline, CDR1 is SGHRS, CDR2 YFSETQ. This CDR3 contains 14 residues. The DNA for the CDR3 is TGCGCCAGCAGCTCCTGGACAGGGGCCAATGAGCAGTTCTTC. Amino acids: CASSSWTGANEQFF.

This chain links TRBV3-1 (or the pseudogene TRBV3-2) with TRBJ2-7, with TRBD1 matching over 9 bases. Germline CDR1 and CDR2: LGHDT and YNNKEL (reference sequence). The length of the CDR3 is 13 residues. V lost 4 bases and J lost 9; bases outside the gene matches: 7. The CDR3 reads CASSRNAQGAQYF. The DNA for the CDR3 is TGTGCCAGCAGCCGTAACGCACAGGGGGCGCAGTACTTC.

This clone was recorded a few times. The V and J genes are TRBV10-3 and TRBJ1-6; 10 positions agree with TRBD1. Germline lookup yields CDR1 ENHRY and CDR2 SYGVKD. J was trimmed by 10 bases and V by 4 bases; bases with no gene match: 7. CDR3 length equals 15 residues. CDR3 residues: CAISGGDRGRSPLHF. The CDR3 DNA sequence: TGTGCCATCAGTGGAGGGGACAGGGGTCGATCACCCCTCCACTTT.

The chain combines TRBV19 with TRBJ1-2; weak D call: TRBD1 (5 bases). V shed 4 bases and J shed 7 bases, with 19 bases lying between them. The CDR3 covers 15 residues. The germline V gene encodes CDR1 LNHDA and CDR2 SQIVND (reference sequence). CDR3 coding DNA: TGTGCCAGTAGTAGTTCCTGGGAGGGGATAAGTGGCTACACCTTC. Encoded protein: CASSSSWEGISGYTF.

This clone has only one observation. This chain connects TRBV7-6 to TRBJ2-5; 15 nucleotides agree with TRBD2. CDR3 size: 16 residues. Germline CDR1 reads SGHVS; CDR2 reads FNYEAQ. Trimming at V came to 4 bases and at J to 5 bases, leaving 5 bases not matched to a gene. The CDR3 reads CASSSGTSGGLETQYF. In nucleotides, the CDR3 is TGTGCCAGCAGCTCTGGGACTAGCGGGGGGCTGGAGACCCAGTACTTC. The full variable domain, its missing parts supplied by reference TRBV7-6 and TRBJ2-5, is GAGVSQSPRYKVTKRGQDVALRCDPISGHVSLYWYRQALGQGPEFLTYFNYEAQQDKSGLPNDRFSAERPEGSISTLTIQRTEQRDSAMYRCASSSGTSGGLETQYFGPGTRLLVL.

The chain is built from TRBV7-3 and TRBJ2-3, with 13 bases fitting TRBD2. V lost 4 bases, J lost 6 bases, and 10 bases stayed unmatched. CDR1 SGHTA and CDR2 FQGTGA come from the germline V gene. This CDR3 is built from 17 residues. CDR3 nucleotide sequence: TGTGCCAGCAGCTCTTTGCCGGGACTAGCGGGGTCGGATACGCAGTATTTT. It specifies CASSSLPGLAGSDTQYF.

The V and J genes are TRBV6-6 and TRBJ1-1; possible D gene TRBD1, 6 bases. The CDR3 has 14 residues. V was shortened by 0 bases and J by 4 bases, with 9 bases between the two germline ends. The germline gives CDR1 MNHNY, CDR2 SVGAGI (reference sequence). The CDR3: CASSYSGGRTEAFF. The CDR3 nucleotides are TGTGCCAGCAGTTACTCGGGGGGGCGCACTGAAGCTTTCTTT.

This chain uses TRBV5-1 with TRBJ1-1, with D perhaps matching TRBD1 (6 bases). Trimming left V 0 bases short and J 1 base short, with 10 bases between. Germline V gene lookup returns CDR1 SGHRS and CDR2 YFSETQ. The length of the CDR3 is 15 residues. CDR3 in amino acids: CASSLERGPNTEAFF. CDR3 in DNA: TGCGCCAGCAGCTTGGAGCGGGGGCCGAACACTGAAGCTTTCTTT.

The CDR3 here is CAWSVQTGRNQPQHF. DNA of the CDR3: TGTGCCTGGAGTGTACAGACAGGGCGCAATCAGCCCCAGCATTTT. V is TRBV30 and J is TRBJ1-5; 7 bases fit TRBD1. Germline V gene data show CDR1 as GTSNPN and CDR2 as SVGIG (reference sequence). This CDR3 comprises 15 residues. J lost 2 bases, V lost 0 bases, and 4 bases had no gene match.

The gene calls are TRBV6-6 and TRBJ2-1; 8 bases agree with TRBD2. V was pared by 2 bases and J by 7 bases, with 4 bases of the junction left unmatched. The CDR3 is 14 amino acids. Looked up from germline, CDR1 is MNHNY and CDR2 is SVGAGI (reference sequence). CDR3 in DNA: TGTGCCAGCAGTTACCGTGGCGGGGGGAATGAGCAGTTCTTC. It encodes CASSYRGGGNEQFF.

The chain joins TRBV18 to TRBJ1-5, with no clear D. The CDR3 loop spans 12 amino acids. Per germline, CDR1 KGHSH and CDR2 LQKENI. V lost 3 bases, J lost 5 bases, and 5 bases lay in between. DNA for the CDR3: TGTGCCAGCTCACCGGGAGATCAGCCCCAGCATTTT. It is translated as CASSPGDQPQHF.

This clone is a singleton in its sample. The V and J genes are TRBV11-3 and TRBJ2-7; D not certain. This CDR3 has 13 amino acids. Trimming cost V 0 bases and J 3 bases, with 6 bases left between them. Germline-derived CDR1 and CDR2 are SGHNT and YENEEA. The CDR3 coding sequence is TGTGCCAGCAGCTTAGATGTATTCTACGAGCAGTACTTC. Translated, it gives CASSLDVFYEQYF.

The gene calls are TRBV9 and TRBJ2-2; 8 bases agree with TRBD2. The CDR3 covers 17 residues. V shed 3 bases and J 5 bases; nucleotides not matched to a gene: 12. CDR1 is SGDLS, CDR2 YYNGEE, per germline. CDR3 sequence: CASSARAGGALTGELFF. The CDR3 DNA reads TGTGCCAGCAGCGCCAGGGCCGGGGGGGCCTTGACCGGGGAGCTGTTTTTT.

The chain is built from TRBV7-2 and TRBJ2-3, with D uncertain. From germline, CDR1 is SGHTA and CDR2 FQGNSA. This CDR3 spans 15 amino acids. Deletions cut 7 bases from V and 1 base from J, with 15 bases between. The CDR3 nucleotides are TGTGCCAGCAAGCTTAGCCATAGTCGCACAGATACGCAGTATTTT. Translating it yields CASKLSHSRTDTQYF.

This clone came up once. J is TRBJ1-2 and V is TRBV11-3; D call uncertain. Trimming stripped 0 bases from V and 4 bases from J, with 6 bases between. There are 13 residues in the CDR3. Germline V gene data show CDR1 as SGHNT and CDR2 as YENEEA. The CDR3 protein is CASSLDLSYGYTF. Written as DNA, the CDR3 is TGTGCCAGCAGCTTAGATCTGAGCTATGGCTACACCTTC.